This T cell receptor beta chain is drawn from a study of blood T cell repertoires in COVID-19. Study-level background: Sample material is recorded as cDNA or gDNA derived from T cells, B-cell-depleted T cells, or PBMCs.

Sequenced by immunoSEQ multiplex PCR; TCRdb stores in-frame clones only, minus some. The sample lists 60,000 to 85,000 clones, more than 75% seen once, with 6.3% in the top ten. The CDR3 is made up of 14 amino acids. Looked up from germline, CDR1 is LGHNT and CDR2 is FRNRAP. Trimming removed 1 base at V and 1 base at J, with 8 bases between. The sequenced material came from peripheral blood. The sequence came from a woman aged 60-75 years with acute or convalescent COVID-19. This chain links TRBV12-5 with TRBJ2-7, with D perhaps TRBD1 (6 bases). The CDR3, as DNA: TGTGCTAGTGGTTTGGACAGGGTATCCTACGAGCAGTACTTC. It is translated as CASGLDRVSYEQYF.